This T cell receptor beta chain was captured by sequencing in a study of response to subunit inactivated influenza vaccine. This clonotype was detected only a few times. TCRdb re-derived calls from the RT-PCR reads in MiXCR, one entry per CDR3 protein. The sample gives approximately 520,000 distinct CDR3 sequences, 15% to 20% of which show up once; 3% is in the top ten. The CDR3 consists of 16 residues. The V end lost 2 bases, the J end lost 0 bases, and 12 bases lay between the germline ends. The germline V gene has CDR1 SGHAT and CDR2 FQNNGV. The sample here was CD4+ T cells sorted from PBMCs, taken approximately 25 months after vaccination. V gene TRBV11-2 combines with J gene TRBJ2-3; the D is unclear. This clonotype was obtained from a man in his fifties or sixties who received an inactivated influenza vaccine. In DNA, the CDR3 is TGTGCCAGCAGCTTACAACCGTGGGTTAGCACAGATACGCAGTATTTT. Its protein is CASSLQPWVSTDTQYF.